This entry lists 18 T cell receptor beta chains sequenced from one sample in a study of control samples from healthy donors and cancer patients. Produced via immunoSEQ multiplex PCR; TCRdb's table is partial and in-frame only. The sample has 160,000 or so clones, about 93% seen once. The material sequenced was blood. Receptors originate from a middle-aged man in good health.

The chain employs TRBV5-6 and TRBJ2-1; 9 bases align to TRBD2. Germline V gives CDR1 SGHDT, CDR2 YYEEEE. The ends lost 5 bases at V and 8 bases at J; junction bases unmatched: 14. This CDR3 is built from 16 residues. The CDR3 DNA follows: TGTGCCAGCAGGACCGACTCAGCGGGAGGTTTGGATGAGCAGTTCTTC. It yields the protein CASRTDSAGGLDEQFF.

This chain joins TRBV19 and TRBJ2-2; D could derive from TRBD1 or TRBD2 (5 bases each). CDR1 is LNHDA, CDR2 SQIVND, per germline (reference sequence). The CDR3 spans 14 residues. V shed 4 bases and J shed 4 bases, with 10 bases lying between them. The chain's CDR3 is CASSKGRSTGELFF. The CDR3 region has the DNA TGTGCCAGTAGTAAGGGGAGAAGCACCGGGGAGCTGTTTTTT.

This chain uses TRBV9 with TRBJ2-2; D is perhaps TRBD1 or TRBD2 (5 bases each). CDR3 length equals 16 residues. V lost 4 bases to trimming and J lost 4 bases, with 17 bases between them. Germline V gene data show CDR1 as SGDLS and CDR2 as YYNGEE. Here the CDR3 reads CASSFSGTLATGELFF. In nucleotides, the CDR3 is TGTGCCAGCAGCTTTTCCGGGACGCTAGCCACCGGGGAGCTGTTTTTT.

The chain has TRBV7-9 and TRBJ2-1, with 7 bases aligning to TRBD2. Germline V gene data show CDR1 as SEHNR and CDR2 as FQNEAQ (reference sequence). The CDR3 runs to 14 residues. Unmatched junction bases numbered 8, after V lost 7 bases and J lost 5 bases. The CDR3: CASIWRETDNEQFF. CDR3 in DNA: TGTGCCAGCATATGGCGGGAGACCGACAATGAGCAGTTCTTC.

The V call is TRBV5-6, the J call TRBJ2-3; D remains unclear. Germline lookup yields CDR1 SGHDT and CDR2 YYEEEE. V was clipped by 4 bases and J by 5 bases, with 8 bases between them. This CDR3 has 12 residues. The CDR3 sequence: CASSPGLDTQYF. DNA for the CDR3: TGTGCCAGCAGCCCGGGCTTAGATACGCAGTATTTT.

A single count supports this clone. This sequence joins TRBV28 and TRBJ1-4, with 8 positions matching TRBD1. CDR1 MDHEN and CDR2 SYDVKM come from the germline V gene. The CDR3 is 15 residues long. Trimming removed 3 bases from V and 4 bases from J; junction bases left unmatched: 4. The CDR3 sequence: CASSFRGRGNEKLFF. The CDR3 DNA reads TGTGCCAGCAGTTTCAGGGGGCGGGGTAATGAAAAACTGTTTTTT.

V gene TRBV15 combines with J gene TRBJ2-3, with 7 bases lining up with TRBD2. CDR3 size: 14 residues. Germline CDR1 and CDR2: LNHNV and YYDKDF (reference sequence). V shed 3 bases and J 1 base; nucleotides not matched to a gene: 1. The CDR3 bases are TGTGCCACCAGCAGCACTAGCGGCACAGATACGCAGTATTTT. The encoded protein is CATSSTSGTDTQYF.

This clone was picked up one time. The gene calls are TRBV11-3 and TRBJ2-1; 13 bases are a match to TRBD2. CDR1 and CDR2 (germline): SGHNT, YENEEA. The CDR3 totals 15 residues. V dropped 5 bases and J dropped 4; count of bases not matched to a gene: 2. This CDR3 reads CASSKLAGGYNEQFF. Written as DNA, the CDR3 is TGTGCCAGCAGCAAACTAGCGGGGGGGTACAATGAGCAGTTCTTC.

The chain is built from TRBV6-2 or TRBV6-3 and TRBJ1-5, with TRBD1 matching 8 bases. This CDR3 comprises 15 residues. Germline-derived CDR1 and CDR2 are MNHEY and SVGEGT. V was pared by 6 bases and J by 0 bases, with 4 bases of the junction left unmatched. CDR3 coding DNA: TGTGCCAGCAGCCGGGACAGGTATAGCAATCAGCCCCAGCATTTT. It specifies CASSRDRYSNQPQHF.

The chain joins TRBV18 to TRBJ2-3; 7 bases agree with TRBD1. CDR3 length: 15 amino acids. V was pared by 5 bases and J by 1 base, with 6 bases of the junction left unmatched. The germline CDR1 and CDR2 sequences are KGHSH and LQKENI. The chain's CDR3 is CASSYDRARTDTQYF. The CDR3 DNA sequence: TGTGCCAGCTCATACGACAGGGCACGCACAGATACGCAGTATTTT.

This chain joins TRBV7-3 and TRBJ1-1; no clear D. Looked up from germline, CDR1 is SGHTA and CDR2 is FQGTGA. The CDR3 has 13 residues. V lost 1 base and J 2 bases, leaving 5 bases between the germline ends. This CDR3 is CASSLKDNTEAFF. CDR3 DNA: TGTGCCAGCAGCTTAAAAGATAACACTGAAGCTTTCTTT.

V usage is TRBV24-1 and J usage is TRBJ2-1, with D unclear. From germline, CDR1 is KGHDR and CDR2 SFDVKD. There are 14 residues in the CDR3. The germline V and J ends were trimmed by 7 bases and 5 bases, with 14 bases remaining between them. CDR3 protein: CATSPLAAHNEQFF. The CDR3 bases are TGTGCCACCAGCCCTCTTGCGGCCCACAATGAGCAGTTCTTC.

The rearrangement links TRBV13 to TRBJ2-7; TRBD1 agrees at 9 bases. V trimming: 6 bases; J trimming: 3 bases; junction bases outside the gene matches: 6. This CDR3 has 14 residues. The germline V gene has CDR1 PRHDT and CDR2 FYEKMQ (reference sequence). CDR3 residues: CASRDGTGNYEQYF. CDR3 coding DNA: TGTGCCAGCAGAGATGGGACAGGGAACTACGAGCAGTACTTC.

This clone was recorded once. The chain employs TRBV10-1 and TRBJ2-2; the D is unclear. The CDR3 has 14 residues. The germline CDR1 and CDR2 sequences are WNHNN and SYGVQD (reference sequence). Deletions cut 4 bases from V and 5 bases from J, with 11 bases between. CDR3 sequence reads: CASSATIKTGELFF. CDR3 nucleotide sequence: TGCGCCAGCAGTGCCACTATTAAAACCGGGGAGCTGTTTTTT.

The chain combines TRBV19 with TRBJ2-5, with D perhaps being TRBD1 or TRBD2 (6 bases each). V was pared by 6 bases and J by 5 bases, with 13 bases between. This CDR3 is 13 amino acids long. CDR1 is LNHDA, CDR2 SQIVND, per germline (reference sequence). DNA of the CDR3: TGTGCCAGTAGAGGAGGGGGAAGCGAGACCCAGTACTTC. Protein product: CASRGGGSETQYF.

The chain links TRBV5-4 to TRBJ2-1; 8 bases are a match to TRBD1. From germline, CDR1 is SGHNT and CDR2 YYREEE (reference sequence). Trimming removed 3 bases from V and 6 bases from J; junction bases left unmatched: 8. CDR3 length: 15 amino acids. In DNA, the CDR3 is TGTGCCAGCAGCTCCGGGACAGGAGCAACCAATGAGCAGTTCTTC. This sequence encodes CASSSGTGATNEQFF.

The gene calls are TRBV2 and TRBJ1-1; D call uncertain. The CDR3 extends over 14 amino acids. Germline loops: CDR1 SNHLY, CDR2 FYNNEI. V was shortened by 3 bases and J by 3 bases, with 11 bases between the two germline ends. DNA for the CDR3: TGTGCCAGCAGTGATCCAGCTTCGTACACTGAAGCTTTCTTT. Amino acid sequence: CASSDPASYTEAFF.

This clone was found many times. The CDR3 sequence is CASSQEGGGYFYEQYF. Written as DNA, the CDR3 is TGCGCCAGCAGCCAAGAAGGAGGGGGTTATTTCTACGAGCAGTACTTC. This chain joins TRBV4-1 and TRBJ2-7; D assignment may be TRBD1 or TRBD2 (6 bases each). Germline CDR1 and CDR2: MGHRA and YSYEKL. The CDR3 runs to 16 residues. Trimming shortened V by 0 bases and J by 3 bases, and 15 bases separated the two germline ends.